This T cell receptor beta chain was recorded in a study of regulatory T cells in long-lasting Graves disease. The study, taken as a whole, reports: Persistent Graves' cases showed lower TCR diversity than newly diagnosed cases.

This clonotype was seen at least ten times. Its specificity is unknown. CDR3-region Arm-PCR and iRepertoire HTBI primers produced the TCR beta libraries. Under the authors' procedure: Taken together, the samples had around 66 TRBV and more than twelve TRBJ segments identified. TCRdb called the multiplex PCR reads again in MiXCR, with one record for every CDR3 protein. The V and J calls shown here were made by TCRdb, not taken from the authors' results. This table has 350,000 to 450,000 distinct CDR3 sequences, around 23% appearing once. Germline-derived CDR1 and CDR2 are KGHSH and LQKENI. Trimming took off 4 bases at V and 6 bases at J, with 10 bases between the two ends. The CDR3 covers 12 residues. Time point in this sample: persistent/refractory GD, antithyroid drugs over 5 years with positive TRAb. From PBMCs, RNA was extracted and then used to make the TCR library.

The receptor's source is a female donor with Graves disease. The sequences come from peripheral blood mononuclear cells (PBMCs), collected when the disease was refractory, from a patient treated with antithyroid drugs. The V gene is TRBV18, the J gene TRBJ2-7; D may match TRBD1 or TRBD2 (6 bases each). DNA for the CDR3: TGTGCCAGCTCACAGGGGGGACTCGAGCAGTACTTC. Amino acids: CASSQGGLEQYF.